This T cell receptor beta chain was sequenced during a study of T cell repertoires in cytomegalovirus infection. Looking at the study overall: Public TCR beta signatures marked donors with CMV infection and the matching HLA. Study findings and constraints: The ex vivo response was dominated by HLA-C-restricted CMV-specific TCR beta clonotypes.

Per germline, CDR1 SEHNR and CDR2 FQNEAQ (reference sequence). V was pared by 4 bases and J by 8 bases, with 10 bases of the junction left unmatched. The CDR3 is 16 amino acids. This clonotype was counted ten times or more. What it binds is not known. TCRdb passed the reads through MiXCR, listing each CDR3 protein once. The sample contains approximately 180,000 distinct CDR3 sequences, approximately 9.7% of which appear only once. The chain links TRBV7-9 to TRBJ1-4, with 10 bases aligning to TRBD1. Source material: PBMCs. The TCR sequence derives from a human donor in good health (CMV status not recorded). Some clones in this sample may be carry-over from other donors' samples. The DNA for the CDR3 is TGTGCCAGCAGCTCCCGGCGCGGGGACAGGGGCGAAAAACTGTTTTTT. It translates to CASSSRRGDRGEKLFF.